The clone carrying this TCR beta chain was seen repeatedly, ten times or more. These data come from a study of identical twins. Template switching added a universal primer binding site, and final cDNA carried unique molecular identifiers. TCRdb processed the 5' RACE reads anew with MiXCR; each CDR3 protein has one entry. Of 400,000 or so distinct CDR3 sequences listed, around 9.7% were seen once; the top ten hold roughly 8.7%. This CDR3 contains 13 residues. Trimming left V 6 bases short and J 5 bases short, with 11 bases between. CDR1 MNHEY and CDR2 SVGAGI come from the germline V gene. The source of this sequence is a woman aged 45-65 years in good health. Specimen: naive T cells sorted from blood. The rearrangement joins TRBV6-5 to TRBJ2-1; D uncertain. The CDR3 loop reads CASSPDFDNEQFF. As DNA, the CDR3 is TGTGCCAGCAGCCCCGACTTTGACAATGAGCAGTTCTTC.